Below, 3 T cell receptor beta chains from the same sample are listed, as sequenced in a study of T-cell reconstitution after alpha-beta-depleted transplantation in children. Unique molecular identifiers tagged the TCRbeta library. TCRdb redid the calling of the PCR reads with MiXCR, one entry per CDR3 protein. The data show around 490,000 distinct CDR3 sequences, 10% to 12% seen once. Material: PBMCs, mostly from graft donor cells, obtained 180 days after TCRalphabeta/CD19-depleted stem cell transplant. Receptor source: a female patient between 2 and 15 years old who had a stem cell transplant for aplastic anemia, so the T cells may come from the graft donor.

The J gene is TRBJ2-1, the V gene TRBV28, with D unclear. V dropped 7 bases and J dropped 7 bases, with 14 bases sitting between them. Germline CDR1 reads MDHEN; CDR2 reads SYDVKM. The CDR3 is 13 amino acids. CDR3 loop: CASTRKGWNEQFF. For the CDR3, the DNA is TGTGCCAGCACAAGAAAGGGTTGGAATGAGCAGTTCTTC.

This clonotype was counted between two and nine times. The chain combines TRBV4-1 with TRBJ2-1; weak D call: TRBD1 (5 bases). V was clipped by 0 bases and J by 8 bases, with 11 bases between them. Germline CDR1 and CDR2: MGHRA and YSYEKL. The CDR3 is 14 amino acids. The CDR3 loop reads CASSQDRWGDEQFF. The CDR3 coding sequence is TGCGCCAGCAGCCAAGATCGGTGGGGCGATGAGCAGTTCTTC.

This clonotype was seen only a few times. The chain couples TRBV19 to TRBJ1-1; D may be TRBD1 (6 bases). This CDR3 comprises 15 residues. Trimming removed 3 bases at V and 5 bases at J, with 16 bases between. The germline V gene has CDR1 LNHDA and CDR2 SQIVND (reference sequence). CDR3 loop: CASSISPGAITEAFF. Here the CDR3 DNA reads TGTGCCAGTAGTATCAGTCCAGGGGCGATTACTGAAGCTTTCTTT.